These 32 T cell receptor beta chains originate from one sample sequenced in a study of cytomegalovirus exposure and HLA in healthy donors. Repertoires were generated with immunoSEQ multiplex PCR, while TCRdb's copy carries only in-frame clones and drops some. Of over 75,000 clones listed, around 85% were seen once; the top ten hold 20% to 25%. The sample was PBMCs. The origin of the receptors is a man aged 18 to 29 in good health and CMV-seropositive.

The rearrangement joins TRBV5-4 to TRBJ2-7; TRBD2 agrees at 9 bases. Losses at the gene ends were 0 bases for V and 5 bases for J; bases not matched to a gene: 3. CDR1 SGHNT and CDR2 YYREEE come from the germline V gene (reference sequence). CDR3 length equals 14 residues. The DNA for the CDR3 is TGTGCCAGCAGCTTGGGCGGGAGGGCAGACGAGCAGTACTTC. Translation: CASSLGGRADEQYF.

The chain has TRBV6-1 and TRBJ2-7, with a weak D call TRBD1 (8 bases). The CDR3 spans 15 residues. V was shortened by 6 bases and J by 3 bases, with 18 bases between the two germline ends. CDR1 MNHNS and CDR2 SASEGT come from the germline V gene. The CDR3 DNA reads as TGTGCCAGCAGAGCTACAGGGGGGGGAGGCTACGAGCAGTACGTC. Translated, it gives CASRATGGGGYEQYV.

This chain links TRBV29-1 with TRBJ1-2; 10 positions match TRBD1. V lost 6 bases to trimming and J lost 5 bases; unmatched junction nucleotides: 15. The CDR3 has 16 residues. Per germline, CDR1 SQVTM and CDR2 ANQGSEA. CDR3 nucleotide sequence: TGCAGCGTGCGACAGGGGGCTGGGTATCTGGGGTATGGCTACACCTTC. Translation gives CSVRQGAGYLGYGYTF.

This clone was recorded only once. The chain is built from TRBV5-1 and TRBJ1-1, with D tentatively TRBD1 (6 bases). V was pared by 0 bases and J by 1 base, with 10 bases between. CDR3 length: 15 amino acids. Germline CDR1 SGHRS, CDR2 YFSETQ. CDR3 region: CASSLVVQGNTEAFF. The CDR3 nucleotides are TGCGCCAGCAGCTTGGTGGTACAGGGGAACACTGAAGCTTTCTTT.

The chain is built from TRBV7-8 and TRBJ2-1, with D possibly TRBD2 on 5 matching bases. The V gene lost 5 bases and the J gene lost 8 bases, with 13 bases spanning the gap. Germline V gives CDR1 SGHVS, CDR2 FQNEAQ. The CDR3 runs 13 residues. CDR3 coding DNA: TGTGCCAGCAGCCAACTAGTTAATGATGAGCAGTTCTTC. Encoded protein: CASSQLVNDEQFF.

The chain joins TRBV28 to TRBJ2-1; weak D call: TRBD1 (6 bases). The ends were cut back, 2 bases at V and 7 bases at J, with 6 bases in the middle. The germline CDR1 and CDR2 sequences are MDHEN and SYDVKM. The CDR3 is 12 residues long. In nucleotides, the CDR3 is TGTGCCAGCAGTTTACAGGGGAATGAGCAGTTCTTC. Its protein is CASSLQGNEQFF.

This clone has only one observation. The gene calls are TRBV30 and TRBJ2-5, with 7 positions matching TRBD1. V trimming: 0 bases; J trimming: 2 bases; junction bases outside the gene matches: 6. Germline loops: CDR1 GTSNPN, CDR2 SVGIG (reference sequence). This CDR3 is built from 15 residues. The CDR3 region has the DNA TGTGCCTGGAGTGTTGGGACAGCTCGTCAAGAGACCCAGTACTTC. Residues: CAWSVGTARQETQYF.

The chain joins TRBV27 to TRBJ2-2; D gene uncertain. The length of the CDR3 is 13 residues. The V gene's germline CDR1 is MNHEY and CDR2 SMNVEV (reference sequence). The V gene lost 2 bases and the J gene lost 8 bases, with 9 bases spanning the gap. CDR3 region: CASSLVVRGELFF. CDR3 sequence (DNA): TGTGCCAGCAGTTTAGTTGTCAGAGGGGAGCTGTTTTTT.

The chain couples TRBV19 to TRBJ2-3, with 12 bases that match TRBD2. The CDR3 consists of 15 residues. With V trimmed by 7 bases and J by 0 bases, 2 bases remained unmatched. CDR1 is LNHDA and CDR2 is SQIVND in the germline V gene (reference sequence). CDR3: CASTGTSGSTDTQYF. The DNA for the CDR3 is TGTGCCAGTACCGGGACTAGCGGGAGCACAGATACGCAGTATTTT. The complete variable domain, with remaining parts taken from reference TRBV19 and TRBJ2-3, reads DGGITQSPKYLFRKEGQNVTLSCEQNLNHDAMYWYRQDPGQGLRLIYYSQIVNDFQKGDIAEGYSVSREKKESFPLTVTSAQKNPTAFYLCASTGTSGSTDTQYFGPGTRLTVL.

This chain connects TRBV7-3 to TRBJ2-1; D call uncertain. V was trimmed by 4 bases and J by 10 bases, leaving 20 bases between them. The CDR3 length is 15 residues. Germline CDR1 is SGHTA and CDR2 is FQGTGA. In DNA, the CDR3 is TGTGCCAGCAGCTCACTTCCCCCCCCGAATAACGAGCAGTTCTTC. This translates into CASSSLPPPNNEQFF.

This clone was seen a handful of times. The CDR3 DNA reads as TGTGCCAGCAGCTTAGGGAGAGTCGCTGGAAACACCATATATTTT. Its protein product is CASSLGRVAGNTIYF. This chain joins TRBV7-6 and TRBJ1-3; unclear D gene. This CDR3 has 15 residues. CDR1 and CDR2 from the germline V gene are SGHVS and FNYEAQ. V gave up 1 base and J gave up 2 bases, with 9 bases separating them.

This chain uses TRBV6-6 with TRBJ2-7; 9 bases agree with TRBD1. This CDR3 has 15 amino acids. Germline loops: CDR1 MNHNY, CDR2 SVGAGI (reference sequence). Trimming removed 6 bases from V and 2 bases from J; junction bases left unmatched: 8. The CDR3 here is CASSRTGARAYEQYV. The CDR3, as DNA: TGTGCCAGCAGCCGGACAGGGGCAAGGGCCTACGAGCAGTACGTC.

This clone was detected once. The chain's CDR3 is CATSRSVATTGQSYEQYF. CDR3 DNA sequence: TGTGCCACCAGCAGATCAGTGGCCACAACCGGACAGTCCTACGAGCAGTACTTC. The gene calls are TRBV15 and TRBJ2-7, with D possibly TRBD1 on 6 matching bases. Germline V gives CDR1 LNHNV, CDR2 YYDKDF (reference sequence). The V end was cut by 2 bases, the J end by 1 base, with 21 bases between. The CDR3 runs to 18 residues.

Here the CDR3 DNA reads TGCGCCAGCAGCTTGGGTAGCGGGATCTCCTACAATGAGCAGTTCTTC. Protein product: CASSLGSGISYNEQFF. This sequence joins TRBV5-1 and TRBJ2-1; 8 bases fit TRBD2. The CDR3 is 16 amino acids. The germline V gene encodes CDR1 SGHRS and CDR2 YFSETQ. V lost 0 bases and J lost 0; bases outside the gene matches: 2.

V usage is TRBV4-1 and J usage is TRBJ1-2; perhaps TRBD1 as D (6 bases). Germline-derived CDR1 and CDR2 are MGHRA and YSYEKL. CDR3 length equals 15 residues. V was trimmed by 5 bases and J by 4 bases, leaving 17 bases between them. In DNA, the CDR3 is TGCGCCAGCAGCTTCCGACAGGATTCCTTCTATGGCTACACCTTC. Its protein is CASSFRQDSFYGYTF.

Here the CDR3 reads CASSSSLAGGYEQYV. CDR3 DNA: TGTGCCAGCAGCTCCTCTCTAGCGGGAGGCTACGAGCAGTACGTC. The J gene is TRBJ2-7, the V gene TRBV11-2; TRBD2 agrees at 11 bases. Per germline, CDR1 SGHAT and CDR2 FQNNGV. The CDR3 covers 15 residues. Germline trimming cut 4 bases from V and 3 bases from J; bases unmatched to any gene: 5.

The J gene is TRBJ1-1, the V gene TRBV11-2; D perhaps matches TRBD1 (5 bases). The CDR3 consists of 15 residues. CDR1 is SGHAT, CDR2 FQNNGV, per germline. Trimming removed 1 base at V and 3 bases at J, with 12 bases between. The chain's CDR3 is CASSLGSGLDTEAFF. The CDR3 nucleotides read TGTGCCAGCAGCTTAGGGTCAGGGTTGGACACTGAAGCTTTCTTT.

This clone appeared a single time. The gene calls are TRBV30 and TRBJ1-1; 7 nucleotides align to TRBD1. Germline loops: CDR1 GTSNPN, CDR2 SVGIG (reference sequence). The CDR3 is made up of 15 amino acids. V lost 0 bases and J lost 2; bases outside the gene matches: 6. Here the CDR3 reads CAWSVPRQGNTEAFF. In DNA form, the CDR3 reads TGTGCCTGGAGTGTACCGAGACAGGGAAACACTGAAGCTTTCTTT. The whole variable domain, filled in from reference TRBV30 and TRBJ1-1, reads SQTIHQWPATLVQPVGSPLSLECTVEGTSNPNLYWYRQAAGRGLQLLFYSVGIGQISSEVPQNLSASRPQDRQFILSSKKLLLSDSGFYLCAWSVPRQGNTEAFFGQGTRLTVV.

V gene TRBV10-3 combines with J gene TRBJ2-3, with TRBD2 matching 14 bases. With V trimmed by 6 bases and J by 1 base, 9 bases remained unmatched. CDR1 is ENHRY, CDR2 SYGVKD, per germline. The CDR3 contains 18 residues. Here the CDR3 DNA reads TGTGCCATCAGGGCCGGGACTAGCGGGAGTCTGGGCACAGATACGCAGTATTTT. Protein: CAIRAGTSGSLGTDTQYF.

This chain uses TRBV2 with TRBJ2-3; a weak D match, TRBD2 (6 bases). V lost 8 bases to trimming and J lost 4 bases, with 7 bases between them. The CDR3 is made up of 11 amino acids. Germline V gives CDR1 SNHLY, CDR2 FYNNEI. Here the CDR3 reads CASWGADTQYF. The CDR3 DNA reads TGTGCCAGCTGGGGGGCAGATACGCAGTATTTT.

The CDR3 DNA reads as TGTGCCAGCAGCTTGGGACTAGGATATTACAATGAGCAGTTCTTC. Translation: CASSLGLGYYNEQFF. J is TRBJ2-1 and V is TRBV7-7; TRBD2 agrees at 8 bases. J was trimmed by 4 bases and V by 3 bases; bases with no gene match: 5. Per germline, CDR1 SSHAT and CDR2 FNYEAQ (reference sequence). CDR3 length equals 15 residues.

The rearrangement joins TRBV2 to TRBJ2-3; 9 bases fit TRBD1. Trimming at V came to 5 bases and at J to 4 bases, leaving 4 bases not matched to a gene. CDR1 is SNHLY, CDR2 FYNNEI, per germline. The CDR3 has 14 residues. The CDR3 is CASSNRGPADTQYF. Here the CDR3 DNA reads TGTGCCAGCAGTAACAGGGGGCCGGCAGATACGCAGTATTTT.

This clone was seen once. The chain combines TRBV7-9 with TRBJ1-4; D is uncertain. The germline CDR1 and CDR2 sequences are SEHNR and FQNEAQ (reference sequence). CDR3 length: 15 amino acids. Trimming removed 1 base at V and 5 bases at J, with 11 bases between. The CDR3, as DNA: TGTGCCAGCAGCTTAGATGAACGGTCAAATGAAAAACTGTTTTTT. As protein: CASSLDERSNEKLFF.

This clone showed up just once. This chain joins TRBV29-1 and TRBJ2-7, with a tentative D call TRBD2 (6 bases). This CDR3 has 15 residues. CDR1 and CDR2 (germline): SQVTM, ANQGSEA. Between the trimmed V and J ends, which lost 4 bases and 4 bases, there was a span of 20 bases. CDR3 bases: TGCAGCGTTGCCCTGTGGTCTCACGGGGGATACGAGCAGTACTTC. Translation gives CSVALWSHGGYEQYF.

This clone was counted a few times. The chain combines TRBV19 with TRBJ2-7; the D gene is possibly TRBD1 (6 bases). This CDR3 is 13 amino acids long. Per the germline V gene, CDR1 is LNHDA and CDR2 is SQIVND (reference sequence). Trimming shortened V by 5 bases and J by 0 bases, and 8 bases separated the two germline ends. CDR3 sequence (DNA): TGTGCCAGTAGTCAGGGGTTCTCCTACGAGCAGTACTTC. It translates to CASSQGFSYEQYF. Using reference TRBV19 and TRBJ2-7 for the parts outside the CDR3, the full variable domain is DGGITQSPKYLFRKEGQNVTLSCEQNLNHDAMYWYRQDPGQGLRLIYYSQIVNDFQKGDIAEGYSVSREKKESFPLTVTSAQKNPTAFYLCASSQGFSYEQYFGPGTRLTVT.

This chain connects TRBV7-9 to TRBJ1-4; TRBD1 matches 7 bases. V lost 1 base, J lost 5 bases, and 16 bases stayed unmatched. The CDR3 extends over 19 amino acids. The germline gives CDR1 SEHNR, CDR2 FQNEAQ (reference sequence). The CDR3 DNA is TGTGCCAGCAGCTTAGTAGACCAAATTTACAGGGGACACAATGAAAAACTGTTTTTT. It yields the protein CASSLVDQIYRGHNEKLFF.

A note on this clone: One junction end does not reproduce the germline sequence, and a read error may be involved. The CDR3 loop is CASREGRYEQYF. As DNA, the CDR3 is TGTGCCAGCAGAGAAGGGCGGTACGAGCAGTACTTC. The chain couples TRBV2 to TRBJ2-7; D remains ambiguous. This CDR3 comprises 12 residues. CDR1 and CDR2 from the germline V gene are SNHLY and FYNNEI.

This clone occurred many times. The chain has TRBV5-1 and TRBJ2-5; D is uncertain. Trimming removed 1 base from V and 4 bases from J, with 11 bases in between. CDR3 length equals 14 residues. CDR1 SGHRS and CDR2 YFSETQ come from the germline V gene. The CDR3 loop reads CASSLSGRSETQYF. CDR3 nucleotide sequence: TGCGCCAGCAGCTTGTCCGGCAGGTCAGAGACCCAGTACTTC. The variable domain in full, completed from reference TRBV5-1 and TRBJ2-5, reads KAGVTQTPRYLIKTRGQQVTLSCSPISGHRSVSWYQQTPGQGLQFLFEYFSETQRNKGNFPGRFSGRQFSNSRSEMNVSTLELGDSALYLCASSLSGRSETQYFGPGTRLLVL.

The sample holds one count of this clone. The V and J genes are TRBV7-8 and TRBJ2-7, with 7 bases aligning to TRBD1. CDR3 length: 14 residues. Germline V gene data show CDR1 as SGHVS and CDR2 as FQNEAQ. Trimming cost V 1 base and J 4 bases; bases outside gene matches: 4. The CDR3 sequence is CASSLEGGGYEQYF. CDR3 nucleotide sequence: TGTGCCAGCAGCTTAGAAGGGGGCGGGTACGAGCAGTACTTC.

This chain connects TRBV27 to TRBJ1-4; D remains ambiguous. V gave up 4 bases and J gave up 4 bases, with 10 bases separating them. CDR3 length: 14 residues. From germline, CDR1 is MNHEY and CDR2 SMNVEV (reference sequence). CDR3 in amino acids: CASSSLEGNEKLFF. The CDR3, as DNA: TGTGCCAGCAGTTCCCTGGAGGGTAATGAAAAACTGTTTTTT.

This chain joins TRBV5-4 and TRBJ1-4; the match to TRBD1 covers 9 bases. This CDR3 has 15 amino acids. Germline CDR1 reads SGHNT; CDR2 reads YYREEE (reference sequence). V was clipped by 0 bases and J by 6 bases; unmatched bases: 3. The CDR3 nucleotides read TGTGCCAGCAGCTTGGCCGGACAGGGGCATGAAAAACTGTTTTTT. This gives the protein CASSLAGQGHEKLFF.

In its sample, this clone was seen once. V is TRBV5-1 and J is TRBJ2-2, with a weak D call TRBD1 (5 bases). The CDR3 contains 14 residues. Trimming left V 5 bases short and J 7 bases short, with 15 bases between. The V gene's germline CDR1 is SGHRS and CDR2 YFSETQ. The CDR3 loop is CASRPDMLIGELFF. The CDR3 DNA reads TGCGCCAGCAGGCCGGACATGTTGATCGGGGAGCTGTTTTTT.